This T cell receptor beta chain was sequenced for a study of control samples from healthy donors and cancer patients. This clone appeared a single time. The germline V gene has CDR1 SEHNR and CDR2 FQNEAQ (reference sequence). V shed 5 bases, J shed 7 bases, and the junction held 8 bases outside the gene matches. The CDR3 spans 15 residues. Assay: immunoSEQ multiplex PCR; the TCRdb copy retains only in-frame clones and omits some. The sample lists more than 150,000 clones; nearly 95% were seen once. V gene TRBV7-9 combines with J gene TRBJ1-6, with 7 bases that match TRBD1. Material for sequencing was blood. This clonotype was obtained from a man aged 50-59 years in good health. For the CDR3, the DNA is TGTGCCAGCAGCCCAGGTGGGACAGTGAATTCACCCCTCCACTTT. This codes for CASSPGGTVNSPLHF.